These T cell receptor beta chains were read from a single sample in a study of cytomegalovirus exposure and HLA in healthy donors. Some clones are missing from TCRdb's copy, which holds only in-frame ones; the method was immunoSEQ multiplex PCR. The data hold some 120,000 clones, with around 74% observed a single time. The sequenced sample consisted of PBMCs. These receptor sequences come from a woman under 30 in good health and CMV-seronegative. CDR3s include the opening cysteine and the closing phenylalanine or tryptophan. D genes are given only for firm matches. Clone size appears in some rows only: once, few, many, or a class for an expanded clone.

>TRBV10-3|-|TRBJ1-4|-
TGTGCCACACGACCGGCTGGGGCTCGGGCCACTAATGAAAAACTGTTTTTT
CATRPAGARATNEKLFF
>TRBV30|-|TRBJ1-2|few
TGTGCCTGGAGTGCGGACTCACCGGGGGGCTACACCTTC
CAWSADSPGGYTF
>TRBV25-1|-|TRBJ1-6|-
TGTGCCAGCAGGGACATCGCAGGTTTTAATTCACCCCTCCACTTT
CASRDIAGFNSPLHF
>TRBV7-9|TRBD2|TRBJ2-7|-
TGTGCCAGCAGCAGGGACCCACGGACTAGCTCCTACGAGCAGTACTTC
CASSRDPRTSSYEQYF
>TRBV30|-|TRBJ2-3|-
TGTGCCTGGGGAGGGGAGGGGGGTCTCCGGGATACGCAGTATTTT
CAWGGEGGLRDTQYF
>TRBV6-1|-|TRBJ1-2|-
TGTGCCAGCAGTGAATATTCCCAAAACAGGGCTGGCTACACCTTC
CASSEYSQNRAGYTF
>TRBV10-3|-|TRBJ1-1|-
TGTGCCATCAGTGAGTCTGGGCATGAAGCTTTCTTT
CAISESGHEAFF
>TRBV7-3|TRBD2|TRBJ2-3|-
TGTGCCAGCAGCTATAGCGGGGGGGCCGCAGATACGCAGTATTTT
CASSYSGGAADTQYF
>TRBV11-2|-|TRBJ2-3|-
TGTGCCAGCAGCCCTACAGGGAGGGATACAGATACGCAGTATTTT
CASSPTGRDTDTQYF
>TRBV10-3|-|TRBJ2-1|-
TGTGCGGTGAGCTCCTACAATGAGCAGTTCTTC
CAVSSYNEQFF
>TRBV30|-|TRBJ1-6|-
TGTGCCTGGAGCCCGGGTCGAAATTCACCCCTCCACTTT
CAWSPGRNSPLHF
>TRBV19|-|TRBJ1-5|-
TGTGCCAGTAGTAGGAGGGAGGGGCGCGGATATCAGCCCCAGCATTTT
CASSRREGRGYQPQHF
>TRBV9|-|TRBJ2-7|once
TGTGCCAGCAGCGTAGGCGGGGTGCCCTACGAGCAGTACTTC
CASSVGGVPYEQYF
>TRBV6-5|TRBD1|TRBJ2-2|-
TGTGCCAGCAGTTACTCCGGGACAGTCACCGGGGAGCTGTTTTTT
CASSYSGTVTGELFF
>TRBV5-4|-|TRBJ2-6|few
TGTGCCAGCAGCTTAGGGGGACCCACTGGGGCCAACGTCCTGACTTTC
CASSLGGPTGANVLTF
>TRBV2|-|TRBJ1-5|few
TGTGCCAGCAGTCCCCCAAGCCGCTTAGCTCAGCATTTT
CASSPPSRLAQHF
>TRBV30|-|TRBJ1-1|-
TGTGCCTGGAGTGTACTGGCGGTCACTGAAGCTTTCTTT
CAWSVLAVTEAFF